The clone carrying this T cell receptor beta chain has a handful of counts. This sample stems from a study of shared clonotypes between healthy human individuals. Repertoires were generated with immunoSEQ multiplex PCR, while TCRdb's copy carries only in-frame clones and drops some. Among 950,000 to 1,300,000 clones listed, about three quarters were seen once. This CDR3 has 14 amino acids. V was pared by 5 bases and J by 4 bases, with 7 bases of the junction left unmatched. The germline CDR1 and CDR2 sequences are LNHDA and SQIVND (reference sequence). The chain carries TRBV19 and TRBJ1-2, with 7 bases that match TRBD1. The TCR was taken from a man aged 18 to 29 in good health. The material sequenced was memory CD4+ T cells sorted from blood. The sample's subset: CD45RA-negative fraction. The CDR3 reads CASSPGQALYGYTF. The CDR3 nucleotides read TGTGCCAGTAGTCCCGGACAGGCGCTCTATGGCTACACCTTC.